This T cell receptor beta chain was obtained from a study of T cells in narcolepsy. The repertoire was sequenced with immunoSEQ multiplex PCR; TCRdb's copy has only in-frame clones and lacks some. The profile shows about 21,000 clones, under 95% of them singletons. This clone was detected a few times. V lost 3 bases and J 5 bases, leaving 16 bases between the germline ends. This CDR3 has 16 residues. Germline V gives CDR1 LNHNV, CDR2 YYDKDF (reference sequence). The chain employs TRBV15 and TRBJ2-2, with D perhaps given as TRBD1 or TRBD2 (6 bases each). The sample was CD45RA- memory CD4+ T cells from PBMCs. The clonotype was recovered from a human donor with narcolepsy. Written as DNA, the CDR3 is TGTGCCACCAGCAGGGCACGGGGGCAGGGAACCGGGGAGCTGTTTTTT. Encoded protein: CATSRARGQGTGELFF.